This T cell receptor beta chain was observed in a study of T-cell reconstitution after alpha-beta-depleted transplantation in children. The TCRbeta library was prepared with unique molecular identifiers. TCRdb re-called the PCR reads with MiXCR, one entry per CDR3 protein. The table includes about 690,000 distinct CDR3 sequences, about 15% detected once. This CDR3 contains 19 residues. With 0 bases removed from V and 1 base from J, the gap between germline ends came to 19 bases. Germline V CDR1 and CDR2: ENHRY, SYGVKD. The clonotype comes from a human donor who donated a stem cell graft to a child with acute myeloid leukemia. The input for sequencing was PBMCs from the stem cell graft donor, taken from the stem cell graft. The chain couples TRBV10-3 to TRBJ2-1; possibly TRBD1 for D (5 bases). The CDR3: CAISESMDQQAASYNEQFF. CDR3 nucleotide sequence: TGTGCCATCAGTGAGTCAATGGATCAACAGGCGGCATCCTACAATGAGCAGTTCTTC.